The 15 T cell receptor beta chains below were found in one sample sequenced in a study of monozygotic twins with inflammatory bowel disease. From its re-call of the 5' RACE reads, TCRdb lists each CDR3 protein once, without DNA. This sample's clone table lists some 89,000 distinct CDR3 sequences. The sequenced sample consisted of blood. The receptors shown here come from a human donor with ulcerative colitis or Crohn's disease, or a healthy co-twin of an affected twin (not recorded which).

This chain uses TRBV18 with TRBJ2-7; TCRdb's assignment of TRBD1 cannot be checked, as there is no DNA. CDR3 size: 14 residues. Germline CDR1 KGHSH, CDR2 LQKENI. The CDR3 sequence: CASSLAGTGYEQYF.

This chain links TRBV6-2 or TRBV6-3 with TRBJ1-5; TCRdb indicates TRBD1, and absent DNA this call remains unverified. Germline loops: CDR1 MNHEY, CDR2 SVGEGT. This CDR3 comprises 20 residues. The CDR3 sequence is CASSYPPLWEWRRGNQPQHF.

The chain recombines TRBV10-3 with TRBJ1-1; as DNA is missing, the TRBD1 call by TCRdb cannot be tested. The CDR3 runs to 14 residues. Germline lookup yields CDR1 ENHRY and CDR2 SYGVKD. CDR3 in amino acids: CATRRPSENTEAFF.

The J gene is TRBJ2-3, the V gene TRBV19. The CDR3 runs to 12 residues. Per germline, CDR1 LNHDA and CDR2 SQIVND (reference sequence). This CDR3 reads CASSIRADTQYF.

This sequence joins TRBV29-1 and TRBJ2-7; TCRdb picks TRBD1, but there is no DNA to check that call. Germline V lookup: CDR1 SQVTM, CDR2 ANQGSEA. The CDR3 covers 13 residues. This chain's CDR3 is CSVGQMGLYEQYF.

The chain has TRBV9 and TRBJ2-1; the TCRdb call, TRBD2, lacks DNA for checking. Looked up from germline, CDR1 is SGDLS and CDR2 is YYNGEE. This CDR3 has 15 amino acids. CDR3 sequence reads: CASSGGLSSYNEQFF.

The V gene is TRBV18, the J gene TRBJ1-4; the TCRdb D gene call, TRBD1, has no DNA to confirm it. The CDR3 has 15 residues. Germline V CDR1 and CDR2: KGHSH, LQKENI. The CDR3 loop reads CASSPGQGPNEKLFF.

The J gene is TRBJ2-5, the V gene TRBV7-9; TCRdb indicates TRBD1, and absent DNA this call remains unverified. This CDR3 region has 14 residues. Germline V gene lookup returns CDR1 SEHNR and CDR2 FQNEAQ (reference sequence). This chain's CDR3 is CASSLGGMQETQYF.

CDR3 sequence reads: CASSLVRGKVYEQYF. J is TRBJ2-7 and V is TRBV11-2; lacking DNA, the TRBD2 call made by TCRdb goes unchecked. The CDR3 has 15 amino acids. CDR1 and CDR2 from the germline V gene are SGHAT and FQNNGV.

The chain is built from TRBV14 and TRBJ1-1. The CDR3 has 13 residues. From germline, CDR1 is SGHDN and CDR2 FVKESK. CDR3: CASSGFMGTEAFF.

The genes are TRBV5-4 and TRBJ1-6; TCRdb's D call of TRBD1 is untestable without DNA. Looked up from germline, CDR1 is SGHNT and CDR2 is YYREEE (reference sequence). The CDR3 spans 15 residues. The CDR3 here is CASSTPTGTNSPLHF.

Frequency places this clonotype as medium-sized. This chain links TRBV6-5 with TRBJ1-2. This CDR3 has 14 amino acids. Germline CDR1 is MNHEY and CDR2 is SVGAGI. CDR3 protein: CASSYSGGGDGYTF.

The J gene is TRBJ2-1, the V gene TRBV5-1; TCRdb selects TRBD1, and the lack of DNA leaves this call unchecked. Germline V lookup: CDR1 SGHRS, CDR2 YFSETQ. This CDR3 has 17 residues. The CDR3 sequence: CASSLASGTGAYNEQFF.

The rearrangement links TRBV5-1 to TRBJ2-2; TCRdb outputs TRBD2, but without DNA this stays unchecked. CDR1 and CDR2 from the germline V gene are SGHRS and YFSETQ. CDR3 size: 14 residues. The CDR3 sequence is CASASGGANGELFF.

The V and J genes are TRBV5-1 and TRBJ2-3; as DNA is missing, the TRBD2 call by TCRdb cannot be tested. Germline CDR1 reads SGHRS; CDR2 reads YFSETQ. CDR3 length: 14 amino acids. The CDR3 sequence is CASSLGGVEDTQYF.